This record looks at one TCR beta chain sequence and its context. The sample comes from a study of glioma-infiltrating T cells after dendritic cell vaccination. This CDR3 contains 13 residues. V was cut by 3 bases and J by 8 bases, with 16 bases left in between. Germline lookup yields CDR1 GTSNPN and CDR2 SVGIG (reference sequence). PBMC sampling occurred before vaccination, two weeks after the third dose, and at progression. The PCR used 60 V beta and 13 J beta primers. Libraries were prepared by immunoSEQ multiplex PCR; TCRdb keeps only in-frame clonotypes and omits some of them. The sample yields approximately 84,000 clones, around 84% seen once.

The gene calls are TRBV30 and TRBJ1-2, with D unclear. The origin of this receptor is a human donor with glioblastoma. The starting material was blood, obtained before dendritic cell vaccination. The chain's CDR3 is CAWSKITPGGYTF. CDR3 coding DNA: TGTGCCTGGAGCAAGATAACCCCGGGGGGCTACACCTTC. Filled out from reference TRBV30 and TRBJ1-2, the complete variable domain reads SQTIHQWPATLVQPVGSPLSLECTVEGTSNPNLYWYRQAAGRGLQLLFYSVGIGQISSEVPQNLSASRPQDRQFILSSKKLLLSDSGFYLCAWSKITPGGYTFGSGTRLTVV.